These 2 T cell receptor beta chains were all obtained from the same sample, sequenced in a study of CD8 T cells in ankylosing spondylitis (dated by TCRdb to about 2017). Receptor libraries were prepared by 5' RACE. The sequencer listed for this sample is Illumina HiSeq 2500. Using fastp trimming at Q25 and MiXCR clonotype assembly, TCRdb reanalyzed the public sequencing data and kept in-frame beta chains. Entries that share a CDR3 protein sequence are merged under the most common genes and DNA. The sample includes a few hundred thousand distinct CDR3 sequences, with about a sixth observed a single time. The ten largest clones capture around 0.92% of the sample. Which antigens these TCRs recognize remains unknown. Overall study outcomes, separate from this receptor: Blood from ankylosing spondylitis patients appeared to be characterized by a TCR beta motif composed of about eight highly homologous amino acid variants.

The sequencing input was blood, either unsorted or a sorted T cell fraction (not recorded which). These receptors all stem from a male donor with ankylosing spondylitis.

The J gene is TRBJ2-5, the V gene TRBV20-1; 10 bases line up with TRBD2. This CDR3 is 14 amino acids long. Germline V gene sequence: CDR1 DFQATT, CDR2 SNEGSKA (reference sequence). The V and J ends lost 7 bases and 5 bases, in that order; junction bases with no gene match: 10. CDR3 nucleotides: TGCAGTGAGGGTAGCGGGAGGAGCTTTGAGACCCAGTACTTC. As protein: CSEGSGRSFETQYF.

Ten or more counts support this clonotype. This rearrangement joins TRBV6-6 to TRBJ2-5; D might be TRBD2 (5 bases). The length of the CDR3 is 13 residues. Germline CDR1 and CDR2: MNHNY and SVGAGI (reference sequence). V lost 8 bases and J 2 bases, leaving 12 bases between the germline ends. CDR3 DNA: TGTGCCAGCTGCGGGTTGGGGCAAGAGACCCAGTACTTC. Translated, it gives CASCGLGQETQYF.